This T cell receptor (beta chain) was identified during a study of cytomegalovirus exposure and HLA in healthy donors listed by TCRdb under 2017. In terms of the full investigation: The 670 or so repertoires of the first cohort and the 120 validation repertoires were produced on the same platform, according to a later analysis. In addition to the first cohort of about 650 subjects, a separate validation cohort of approximately 130 different subjects was used. The study aimed to test whether cataloging public T cell receptors could reveal signatures of past pathogen exposure. To predict cytomegalovirus infection status, the study combined high-throughput TCR immunosequencing, statistical association of individual TCRs with disease status, and machine learning.

Library method: the immunoSEQ multiplex PCR assay. As for how the authors treated the data: A statistical classification framework was built for diagnosing cytomegalovirus status from the catalog of TCR beta chain sequences. TCRdb obtained this table from immuneACCESS and retained in-frame rearrangements with V and J assigned. These tables miss some clones; where compared with another copy, unresolved V genes account for less than half of the shortfall, and the remainder is unexplained. The D gene and trimming were derived from the DNA, and the V and J assignments and clone size from that table. The sample table records about 160,000 clones; roughly 90% of these occur just once. Jointly, the top ten make up 4% to 5% of the sample. General study outcomes and caveats: All 120 or so repertoires were used to score co-occurrence in the validation cohort in a later analysis, because that analysis had no HLA typing for the cohort. A total of 150 to 200 TCR beta chains were listed by the study as associated with cytomegalovirus. The classifier was reported to diagnose cytomegalovirus status with high specificity and sensitivity in both the original cohort and the validation cohort. In vitro tests confirmed that a few of the cytomegalovirus-associated TCR beta chains recognize cytomegalovirus antigens. Most TCR sequences were seen in very few donors, while some public TCRs were found in many individuals. It was suggested by the authors that the approach could potentially be generalized to other disease states and immunological phenotypes. A later analysis found that TCRs clustered in the first cohort also tended to co-occur in the roughly 120 validation repertoires, with just under 95% of cluster scores above 0.

The donors belonged to the validation cohort of over a hundred subjects, which was separate from the roughly 700-subject first cohort. V is clipped by 2 bases and J by 3 bases, and the sequence between their germline boundaries is 9 bases long. Based on the germline V gene (reference sequence), the CDR1 and CDR2 sequences are MNHEY and SMNVEV. There are 14 amino acids in the CDR3, from cysteine to phenylalanine inclusive. The entry retains the CDR3 DNA only, 42 bases that are in frame from base 1. A word on this clone: Its antigen remains undetermined. Nothing much larger sits one base from this clone, and base qualities are not available.

The chain is assembled from TRBV27 and TRBJ2-3; perhaps TRBD1 is the D gene, with 5 bases matching. The receptor was derived from a man aged 18 to 35 in good health and CMV-seropositive. The sequencing sample was made of PBMCs. The nucleotide sequence reads TGTGCCAGCAGTTTACAGGGTGGGACAGATACGCAGTATTTT. It is translated as CASSLQGGTDTQYF.